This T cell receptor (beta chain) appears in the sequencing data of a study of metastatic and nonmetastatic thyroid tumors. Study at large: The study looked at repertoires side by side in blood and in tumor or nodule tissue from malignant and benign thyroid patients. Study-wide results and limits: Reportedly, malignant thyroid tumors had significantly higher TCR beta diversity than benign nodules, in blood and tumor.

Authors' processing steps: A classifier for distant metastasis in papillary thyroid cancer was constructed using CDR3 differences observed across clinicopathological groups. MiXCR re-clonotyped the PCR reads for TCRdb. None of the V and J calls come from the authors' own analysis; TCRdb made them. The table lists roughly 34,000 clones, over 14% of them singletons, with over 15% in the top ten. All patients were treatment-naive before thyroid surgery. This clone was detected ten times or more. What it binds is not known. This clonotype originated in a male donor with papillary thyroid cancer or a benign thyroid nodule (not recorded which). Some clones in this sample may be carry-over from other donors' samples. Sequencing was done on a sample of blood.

The CDR3 reads CASGVGQGSLNTEAFF. As DNA, the CDR3 is TGTGCCAGCGGCGTGGGACAGGGATCCCTGAACACTGAAGCTTTCTTT. The V gene is TRBV11-3, the J gene TRBJ1-1, with 9 positions matching TRBD1. The V gene's germline CDR1 is SGHNT and CDR2 YENEEA. Germline trimming cut 8 bases from V and 0 bases from J; bases unmatched to any gene: 10. The length of the CDR3 is 16 residues.